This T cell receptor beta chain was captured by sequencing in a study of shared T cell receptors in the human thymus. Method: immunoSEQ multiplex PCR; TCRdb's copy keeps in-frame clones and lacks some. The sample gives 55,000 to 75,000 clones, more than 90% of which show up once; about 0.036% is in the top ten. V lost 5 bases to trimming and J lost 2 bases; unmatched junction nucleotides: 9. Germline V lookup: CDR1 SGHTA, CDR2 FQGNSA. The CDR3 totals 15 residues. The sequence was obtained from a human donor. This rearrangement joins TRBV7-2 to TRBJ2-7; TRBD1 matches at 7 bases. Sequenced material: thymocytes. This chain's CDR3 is CASSQRTGGPYEQYF. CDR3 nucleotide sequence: TGTGCCAGCAGCCAACGGACAGGAGGACCCTACGAGCAGTACTTC. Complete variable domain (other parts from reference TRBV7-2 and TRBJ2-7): GAGVSQSPSNKVTEKGKDVELRCDPISGHTALYWYRQSLGQGLEFLIYFQGNSAPDKSGLPSDRFSAERTGGSVSTLTIQRTQQEDSAVYLCASSQRTGGPYEQYFGPGTRLTVT.